The 27 T cell receptor beta chains given below trace back to one sample, sequenced in a study of blood T cell repertoires in COVID-19. Measured with immunoSEQ multiplex PCR; TCRdb has only the in-frame clones, and not every one. The sample consists of around 280,000 clones, around 86% of them appearing once. The sample consisted of peripheral blood. The receptors stem from a young woman who had recovered from COVID-19.

This clone was found a few times. The V and J genes are TRBV19 and TRBJ2-1; maybe TRBD1 (7 bases). The CDR3 contains 17 residues. Germline V gene sequence: CDR1 LNHDA, CDR2 SQIVND (reference sequence). Trimming took 0 bases from V and 9 from J, leaving 21 bases between them. Here the CDR3 DNA reads TGTGCCAGTAGTATAGATCCCCCGACAGGGAGGCATCCTGAGCAGTTCTTC. Amino acids: CASSIDPPTGRHPEQFF.

This chain connects TRBV25-1 to TRBJ1-2; D unresolved. This CDR3 has 14 residues. V gave up 3 bases and J gave up 0 bases, with 8 bases separating them. CDR1 is MGHDK, CDR2 SYGVNS, per germline. DNA for the CDR3: TGTGCCAGCAGTGATGATGCAGCTAACTATGGCTACACCTTC. Translated: CASSDDAANYGYTF.

The genes are TRBV29-1 and TRBJ1-2; 9 bases match TRBD1. Germline CDR1 is SQVTM and CDR2 is ANQGSEA. CDR3 length: 13 amino acids. The junction had 6 bases not matched to a gene; V was cut back by 6 bases and J by 4 bases. Written as DNA, the CDR3 is TGCAGCGTAAGGACAGGGGATCGCTATGGCTACACCTTC. Translating it yields CSVRTGDRYGYTF.

The V and J genes are TRBV24-1 and TRBJ1-4; 8 bases are a match to TRBD1. This CDR3 has 18 amino acids. With 4 bases clipped from V and 2 bases from J, the junction kept 11 bases outside the gene matches. Germline loops: CDR1 KGHDR, CDR2 SFDVKD. This chain's CDR3 is CATSESRQGARTNEKLFF. The CDR3 DNA follows: TGTGCCACCAGTGAGTCCCGCCAGGGGGCGCGCACTAATGAAAAACTGTTTTTT.

The chain carries TRBV9 and TRBJ2-3; 7 bases align to TRBD2. The CDR3 consists of 15 residues. With V trimmed by 7 bases and J by 6 bases, 14 bases remained unmatched. Germline loops: CDR1 SGDLS, CDR2 YYNGEE. CDR3: CASSGLTKGLDTQYF. The CDR3 nucleotides read TGTGCCAGCTCGGGACTAACTAAAGGTCTGGATACGCAGTATTTT. The full variable domain, in which reference TRBV9 and TRBJ2-3 provide the parts outside the CDR3, is DSGVTQTPKHLITATGQRVTLRCSPRSGDLSVYWYQQSLDQGLQFLIQYYNGEERAKGNILERFSAQQFPDLHSELNLSSLELGDSALYFCASSGLTKGLDTQYFGPGTRLTVL.

The rearrangement links TRBV2 to TRBJ1-1, with D possibly TRBD1 on 5 matching bases. Germline values: CDR1 SNHLY, CDR2 FYNNEI. The V and J ends lost 6 bases and 0 bases respectively, with 11 bases between them. There are 14 residues in the CDR3. CDR3 nucleotide sequence: TGTGCCAGCAGCCGTACAGGAGTGAACACTGAAGCTTTCTTT. Its translation is CASSRTGVNTEAFF.

The CDR3: CAISEWQSSYEQYF. DNA of the CDR3: TGTGCCATCAGTGAGTGGCAAAGCTCCTACGAGCAGTACTTC. The chain joins TRBV10-3 to TRBJ2-7; D remains ambiguous. CDR1 and CDR2 from the germline V gene are ENHRY and SYGVKD. This CDR3 has 14 residues. The V and J ends lost 1 base and 0 bases respectively, with 7 bases between them.

The CDR3 region has the DNA TGTGCCACCAGCCGCCCTGTCGAGAGCTATGGCTACACCTTC. Residues: CATSRPVESYGYTF. The gene calls are TRBV15 and TRBJ1-2; D is unresolved. CDR3 size: 14 residues. CDR1 is LNHNV and CDR2 is YYDKDF in the germline V gene (reference sequence). V was pared by 5 bases and J by 4 bases, with 14 bases between.

With respect to this clone: The same CDR3 also results from other DNA sequences found in this sample. The chain has TRBV6-5 and TRBJ1-1; weak D call: TRBD1 (6 bases). This CDR3 contains 13 residues. Trimming took off 6 bases at V and 1 base at J, with 9 bases between the two ends. Germline V gene lookup returns CDR1 MNHEY and CDR2 SVGAGI. In DNA, the CDR3 is TGTGCCAGCAGCACAGGGAAGAACACTGAAGCTTTCTTT. Its translation: CASSTGKNTEAFF.

V is TRBV27 and J is TRBJ2-2, with D possibly matching TRBD1 (6 bases). Germline CDR1 MNHEY, CDR2 SMNVEV (reference sequence). Between the trimmed V and J ends, which lost 5 bases and 1 base, there was a span of 11 bases. The CDR3 extends over 15 amino acids. The chain's CDR3 is CASSPRDKNTGELFF. The CDR3 nucleotides read TGTGCCAGCAGTCCCCGGGACAAGAACACCGGGGAGCTGTTTTTT.

The J gene is TRBJ2-2, the V gene TRBV5-1; no definite D call. CDR3 length equals 15 residues. CDR1 and CDR2 (germline): SGHRS, YFSETQ. The V end lost 4 bases, the J end lost 4 bases, and 14 bases lay between the germline ends. CDR3 loop: CASSPPVQVTGELFF. For the CDR3, the DNA is TGCGCCAGCAGCCCCCCAGTGCAGGTCACCGGGGAGCTGTTTTTT. Full variable domain (rest looked up from reference TRBV5-1 and TRBJ2-2): KAGVTQTPRYLIKTRGQQVTLSCSPISGHRSVSWYQQTPGQGLQFLFEYFSETQRNKGNFPGRFSGRQFSNSRSEMNVSTLELGDSALYLCASSPPVQVTGELFFGEGSRLTVL.

This clone was seen once. The V call is TRBV5-6, the J call TRBJ2-5; no reliable D call. Trimming shortened V by 4 bases and J by 5 bases, and 12 bases separated the two germline ends. Germline V gene sequence: CDR1 SGHDT, CDR2 YYEEEE. The CDR3 extends over 13 amino acids. Here the CDR3 DNA reads TGTGCCAGCAGCCGAATTTTAGAGGAGACCCAGTACTTC. This gives the protein CASSRILEETQYF.

V is TRBV7-6 and J is TRBJ2-3; a possible D gene is TRBD2 (5 bases). The V end lost 1 base, the J end lost 2 bases, and 10 bases lay between the germline ends. The CDR3 sequence is 15 residues long. The V gene's germline CDR1 is SGHVS and CDR2 FNYEAQ. The CDR3 DNA reads TGTGCCAGCAGCTTAGGGAGCGGCTCCACAGATACGCAGTATTTT. Amino acid sequence: CASSLGSGSTDTQYF.

This clone appeared a single time. V is TRBV18 and J is TRBJ1-6; TRBD1 might be the D (6 bases). V was pared by 3 bases and J by 10 bases, with 10 bases between. Germline CDR1 is KGHSH and CDR2 is LQKENI. The CDR3 has 13 residues. CDR3 sequence: CASSPGHTSPLHF. For the CDR3, the DNA is TGTGCCAGCTCACCGGGACACACCTCACCCCTCCACTTT.

J is TRBJ2-3 and V is TRBV6-2 or TRBV6-3, with 8 bases identical to TRBD2. CDR1 is MNHEY and CDR2 is SVGEGT in the germline V gene. V shed 0 bases, J shed 0 bases, and the junction held 2 bases outside the gene matches. This CDR3 has 16 residues. The CDR3, as DNA: TGTGCCAGCAGTTACTCAGCTAGCGGGAGCACAGATACGCAGTATTTT. Translating gives CASSYSASGSTDTQYF.

V gene TRBV15 combines with J gene TRBJ1-4; no reliable D call. This CDR3 comprises 15 residues. Deletions cut 3 bases from V and 4 bases from J, with 12 bases between. Germline values: CDR1 LNHNV, CDR2 YYDKDF (reference sequence). The CDR3 bases are TGTGCCACCAGCAGGACGGAGCTAATTAATGAAAAACTGTTTTTT. Amino acids: CATSRTELINEKLFF.

The sample holds one count of this clone. The chain couples TRBV7-8 to TRBJ2-5, with TRBD2 identical over 11 bases. CDR3 length: 17 residues. V lost 5 bases to trimming and J lost 1 base; unmatched junction nucleotides: 9. Germline CDR1 reads SGHVS; CDR2 reads FQNEAQ. As DNA, the CDR3 is TGTGCCAGCAGCCGACCGGGACTAGCGGATTTCCAAGAGACCCAGTACTTC. Translation gives CASSRPGLADFQETQYF.

The chain links TRBV7-3 to TRBJ1-1; no clear D gene. The CDR3 is made up of 13 amino acids. Germline loops: CDR1 SGHTA, CDR2 FQGTGA. The germline V and J ends were trimmed by 5 bases and 9 bases, with 16 bases remaining between them. CDR3 protein: CASSPRGQTQAFF. CDR3 DNA sequence: TGTGCCAGCAGCCCCCGAGGGCAGACTCAAGCTTTCTTT.

This clone was picked up a small number of times. The genes are TRBV6-6 and TRBJ2-1; 9 nucleotides agree with TRBD1. From germline, CDR1 is MNHNY and CDR2 SVGAGI (reference sequence). The CDR3 has 15 amino acids. Germline trimming cut 6 bases from V and 2 bases from J; bases unmatched to any gene: 5. CDR3 residues: CASSEQGAAYNEQFF. DNA of the CDR3: TGTGCCAGCAGCGAACAGGGGGCTGCCTACAATGAGCAGTTCTTC.

V is TRBV6-5 and J is TRBJ2-1; D may be TRBD2 (6 bases). Germline loops: CDR1 MNHEY, CDR2 SVGAGI. This CDR3 has 16 amino acids. V was cut by 2 bases and J by 2 bases, with 13 bases left in between. The DNA for the CDR3 is TGTGCCAGCAGTTACACCTGGGGGGAAACCTACAATGAGCAGTTCTTC. It specifies CASSYTWGETYNEQFF.

CDR3 sequence (DNA): TGTGCCAGCAGCTCGGACAGGGGTACGACTGAAGCTTTCTTT. As protein: CASSSDRGTTEAFF. This chain connects TRBV7-9 to TRBJ1-1; the match to TRBD1 covers 9 bases. Unmatched junction bases numbered 5, after V lost 4 bases and J lost 5 bases. The CDR3 is made up of 14 amino acids. From germline, CDR1 is SEHNR and CDR2 FQNEAQ (reference sequence).

The chain's CDR3 is CASSQDRGGQETQYF. The CDR3 nucleotides are TGTGCCAGCAGCCAAGATCGGGGGGGCCAAGAGACCCAGTACTTC. The chain joins TRBV4-2 to TRBJ2-5, with 8 positions matching TRBD2. CDR3 size: 15 residues. The trim removed 0 bases at V and 1 base at J, leaving 1 base unmatched. Per the germline V gene, CDR1 is LGHNA and CDR2 is YNFKEQ.

This clone was seen once. V gene TRBV6-6 combines with J gene TRBJ2-5; 8 bases agree with TRBD2. Trimming removed 7 bases from V and 2 bases from J; junction bases left unmatched: 3. Per germline, CDR1 MNHNY and CDR2 SVGAGI (reference sequence). This CDR3 contains 13 residues. The CDR3 DNA reads as TGTGCCAGCATTCGGGGGGGACAAGAGACCCAGTACTTC. It yields the protein CASIRGGQETQYF.

The V gene is TRBV6-5, the J gene TRBJ1-6, with unresolved D. Looked up from germline, CDR1 is MNHEY and CDR2 is SVGAGI. This CDR3 comprises 15 residues. Trimming took off 10 bases at V and 0 bases at J, with 13 bases between the two ends. CDR3 sequence (DNA): TGTGCCACTCAGGACGGGAGCTCCTATAATTCACCCCTCCACTTT. Its translation: CATQDGSSYNSPLHF.

A few counts support this clone. The chain has TRBV5-3 and TRBJ1-5, with TRBD1 identical over 8 bases. TRBV5-3 is sorted into the ORF group, with uncertain function. J gave up 5 bases and V 5 bases, and 12 bases lay outside the gene matches. The CDR3 is made up of 16 amino acids. CDR3 DNA sequence: TGTGCCAGAAGAACCGTCCAAAACAGGGGGGATCAGCCCCAGCATTTT. Its protein product is CARRTVQNRGDQPQHF.

The rearrangement links TRBV6-2 or TRBV6-3 to TRBJ2-3; TRBD1 might be the D (5 bases). The CDR3 length is 14 residues. V dropped 4 bases and J dropped 4 bases, with 12 bases sitting between them. Germline CDR1 MNHEY, CDR2 SVGEGT. CDR3 loop: CASSFTGHPDTQYF. Written as DNA, the CDR3 is TGTGCCAGCAGTTTTACAGGCCATCCAGATACGCAGTATTTT.

The V and J genes are TRBV24-1 and TRBJ2-3; D is undetermined. Germline V gene lookup returns CDR1 KGHDR and CDR2 SFDVKD. The V and J ends lost 4 bases and 5 bases respectively, with 6 bases between them. This CDR3 contains 12 residues. In DNA, the CDR3 is TGTGCCACCAGTGACTTAAAAGATACGCAGTATTTT. Its protein is CATSDLKDTQYF.